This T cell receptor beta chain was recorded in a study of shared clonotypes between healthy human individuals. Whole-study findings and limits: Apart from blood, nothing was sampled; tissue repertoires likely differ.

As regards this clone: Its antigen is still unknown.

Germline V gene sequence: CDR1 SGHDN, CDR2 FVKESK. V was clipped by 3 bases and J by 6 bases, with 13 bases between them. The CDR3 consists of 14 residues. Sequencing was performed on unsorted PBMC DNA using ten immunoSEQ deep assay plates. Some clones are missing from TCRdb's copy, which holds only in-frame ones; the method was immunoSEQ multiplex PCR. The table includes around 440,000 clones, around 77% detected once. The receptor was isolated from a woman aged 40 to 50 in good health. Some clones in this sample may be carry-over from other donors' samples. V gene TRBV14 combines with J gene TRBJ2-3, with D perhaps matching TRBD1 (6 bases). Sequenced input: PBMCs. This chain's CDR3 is CASSQGHSADTQYF. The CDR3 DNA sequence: TGTGCCAGCAGCCAGGGACATTCCGCGGATACGCAGTATTTT.